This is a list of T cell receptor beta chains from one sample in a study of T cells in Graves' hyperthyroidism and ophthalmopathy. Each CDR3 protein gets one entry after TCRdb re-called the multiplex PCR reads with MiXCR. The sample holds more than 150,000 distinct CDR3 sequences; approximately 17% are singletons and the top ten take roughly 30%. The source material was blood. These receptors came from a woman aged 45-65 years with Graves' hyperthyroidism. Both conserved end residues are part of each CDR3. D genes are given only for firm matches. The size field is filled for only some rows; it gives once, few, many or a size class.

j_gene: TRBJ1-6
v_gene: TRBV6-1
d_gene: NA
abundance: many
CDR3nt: TGTGCTGCGTCCGGGTTAGCGAATAATTCACCCCTCCACTTT
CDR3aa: CAASGLANNSPLHF

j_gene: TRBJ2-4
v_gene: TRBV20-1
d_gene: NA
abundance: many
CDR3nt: TGCAGTGCTAGAGGGGAACCGATGGACGACATTCAGTACTTC
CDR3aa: CSARGEPMDDIQYF

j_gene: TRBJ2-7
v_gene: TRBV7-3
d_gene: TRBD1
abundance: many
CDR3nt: TGTGCCAGCAGCCTCGGGGGACAGGGTTACGAGCAGTACTTC
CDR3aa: CASSLGGQGYEQYF

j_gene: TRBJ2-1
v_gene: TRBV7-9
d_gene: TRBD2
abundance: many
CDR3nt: TGTGCCAGCAGCCCCGGGACTAGCGGGGGAACCTCCTACAATGAGCAGTTCTTC
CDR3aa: CASSPGTSGGTSYNEQFF

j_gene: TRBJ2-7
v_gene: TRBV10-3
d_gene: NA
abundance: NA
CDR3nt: TGTGCCATCAGTCCCCCCGGGGGCCACGAGCAGTACTTC
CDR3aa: CAISPPGGHEQYF

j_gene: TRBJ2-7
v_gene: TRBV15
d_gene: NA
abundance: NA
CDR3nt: TGTGCCACCAGCACGGAGACAGCCACCTACGAGCAGTACTTC
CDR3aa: CATSTETATYEQYF

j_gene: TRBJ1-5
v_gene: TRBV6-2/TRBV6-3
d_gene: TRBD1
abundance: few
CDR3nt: TGTGCCAGCAGGGATACAGGGGCCATCAGGTCCCAGCATTTT
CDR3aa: CASRDTGAIRSQHF

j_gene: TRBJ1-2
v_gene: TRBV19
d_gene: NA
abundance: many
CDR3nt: TGTGCCAGTAGTGAGGGGACACTCTATGGCTACACCTTC
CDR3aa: CASSEGTLYGYTF

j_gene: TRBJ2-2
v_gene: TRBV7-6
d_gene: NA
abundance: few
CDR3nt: TGTGCCAGCAGCTTAATCAACCCCGGGGAGCTGTTTTTT
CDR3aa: CASSLINPGELFF

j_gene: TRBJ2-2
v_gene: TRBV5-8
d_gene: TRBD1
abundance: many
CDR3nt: TGTGCCAGCAGCTCGACAGGGGATCACGGGGAGCTGTTTTTT
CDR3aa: CASSSTGDHGELFF

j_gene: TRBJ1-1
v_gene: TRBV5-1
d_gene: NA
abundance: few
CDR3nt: TGCGCCAGCAGCTTGGGGGGGGGCGATTTAGCTTTCTTT
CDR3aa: CASSLGGGDLAFF

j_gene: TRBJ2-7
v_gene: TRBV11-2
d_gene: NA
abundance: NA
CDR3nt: TGTGCCAGCAGCTTAGATTTCGAGCAGTACTTC
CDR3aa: CASSLDFEQYF

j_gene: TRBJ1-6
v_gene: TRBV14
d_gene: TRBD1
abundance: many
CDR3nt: TGTGCCAGCAGCCTCAGACAGGGGGCTCAGAATTCACCCCTCCACTTT
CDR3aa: CASSLRQGAQNSPLHF

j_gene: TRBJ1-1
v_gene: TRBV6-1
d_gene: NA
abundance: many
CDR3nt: TGTGCCAGCAGTGTCTCGGGGGCGAACACTGAAGCTTTCTTT
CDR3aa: CASSVSGANTEAFF

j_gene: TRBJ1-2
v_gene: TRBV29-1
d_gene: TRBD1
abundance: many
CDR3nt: TGCAGCGCCTGGGACAGCTACTATGGCTACACCTTC
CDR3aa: CSAWDSYYGYTF

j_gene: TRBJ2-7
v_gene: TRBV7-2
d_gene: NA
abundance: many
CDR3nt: TGTGCCAGCAGCCGATCGGCCACTACCGACGAGCAGTACTTC
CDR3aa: CASSRSATTDEQYF

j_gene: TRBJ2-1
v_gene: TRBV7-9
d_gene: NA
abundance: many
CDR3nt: TGTGCCAGCAGCTTAGGACCAGGGCGATACAATGAGCAGTTCTTC
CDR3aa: CASSLGPGRYNEQFF

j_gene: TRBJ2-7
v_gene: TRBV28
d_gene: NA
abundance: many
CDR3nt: TGTGCCAGCAGTTCCGGGACACTTCCCCGTTCCTACGAGCAGTACTTC
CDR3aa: CASSSGTLPRSYEQYF

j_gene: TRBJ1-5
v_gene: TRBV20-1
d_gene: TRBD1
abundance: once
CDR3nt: TGCAGCGTAACGACAGGGAGAGGGAGTCAGCCCCAGCATTTT
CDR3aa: CSVTTGRGSQPQHF

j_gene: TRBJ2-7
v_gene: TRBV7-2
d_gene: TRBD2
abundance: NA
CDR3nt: TGTGCCAGCAGCTTAGGGACTAGCGGGGGGGCCGAGCAGTACTTC
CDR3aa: CASSLGTSGGAEQYF

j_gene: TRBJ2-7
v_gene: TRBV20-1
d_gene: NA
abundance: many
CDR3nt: TGCAGTGCTAGATCTCTCCAATGGAGCTCCTACGAGCAGTACTTC
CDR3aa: CSARSLQWSSYEQYF

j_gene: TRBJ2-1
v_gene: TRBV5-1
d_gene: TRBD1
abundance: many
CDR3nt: TGCGCCAGCAGCTTGTCCTGGGACAGGTCTGTCGGAGAGCAGTTCTTC
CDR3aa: CASSLSWDRSVGEQFF

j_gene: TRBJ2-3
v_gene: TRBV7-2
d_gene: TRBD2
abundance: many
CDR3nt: TGTGCCAGCAGCTCCACCAGACTAGCGGGCCCTTTCGGGGGGACGCAGTATTTT
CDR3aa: CASSSTRLAGPFGGTQYF

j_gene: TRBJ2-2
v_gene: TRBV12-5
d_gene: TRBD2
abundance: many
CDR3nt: TGTGCTAGTGGTTTGGTACTAGCGGGGGGTCACACCGGGGAGCTGTTTTTT
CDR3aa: CASGLVLAGGHTGELFF

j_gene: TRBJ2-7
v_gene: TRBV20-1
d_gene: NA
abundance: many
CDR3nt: TGCAGTGCTAGAGGACCACTATCCTACGAGCAGTACTTC
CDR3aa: CSARGPLSYEQYF

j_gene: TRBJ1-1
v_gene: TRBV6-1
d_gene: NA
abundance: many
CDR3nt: TGTGCCAGCATCAACCGAGGGGTGGACACTGAAGCTTTCTTT
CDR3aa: CASINRGVDTEAFF

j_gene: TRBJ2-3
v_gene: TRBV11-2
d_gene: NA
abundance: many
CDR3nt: TGTGCCAGCAGCTTAACTACCGGCACAGATACGCAGTATTTT
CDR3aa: CASSLTTGTDTQYF

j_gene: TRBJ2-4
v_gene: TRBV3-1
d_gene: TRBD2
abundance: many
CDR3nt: TGTGCCAGCAGCCAAGGGGGCGGGGGGGCCCGAAAAAACATTCAGTACTTC
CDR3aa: CASSQGGGGARKNIQYF

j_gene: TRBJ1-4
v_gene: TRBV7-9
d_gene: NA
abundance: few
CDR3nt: TGTGCCAGCAGCCTAGGCGGGGGGCGATTTGAAAAACTGTTTTTT
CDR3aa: CASSLGGGRFEKLFF

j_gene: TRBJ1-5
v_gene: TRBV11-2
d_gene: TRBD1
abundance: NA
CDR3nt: TGTGCCAGCAGCTTAGGGGGGACAGGGGGGTCAAGACAGCCCCAGCATTTT
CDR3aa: CASSLGGTGGSRQPQHF

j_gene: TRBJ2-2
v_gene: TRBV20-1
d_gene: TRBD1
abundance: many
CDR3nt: TGCAGTGCTAGAGGAGGGACAGTCACCGGGGAGCTGTTTTTT
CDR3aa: CSARGGTVTGELFF

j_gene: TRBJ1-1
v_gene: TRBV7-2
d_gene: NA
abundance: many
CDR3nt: TGTGCCAGCACCATGGTGGTCACTGAAGCTTTCTTT
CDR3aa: CASTMVVTEAFF

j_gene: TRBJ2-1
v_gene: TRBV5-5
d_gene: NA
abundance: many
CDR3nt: TGTGCCAGCAGCTTGGAGTGGTTGCCACACAATGAGCAGTTCTTC
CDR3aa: CASSLEWLPHNEQFF

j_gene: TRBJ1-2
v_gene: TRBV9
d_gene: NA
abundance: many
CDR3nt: TGTGCCAGCAGCGTAGAAGGGTCCGATGGCTACACCTTC
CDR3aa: CASSVEGSDGYTF

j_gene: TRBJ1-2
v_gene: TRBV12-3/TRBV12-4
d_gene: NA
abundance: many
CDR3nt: TGTGCCAGCAGTTTAGGACCTGGGTTTACGAAAATCTATGGCTACACCTTC
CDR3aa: CASSLGPGFTKIYGYTF

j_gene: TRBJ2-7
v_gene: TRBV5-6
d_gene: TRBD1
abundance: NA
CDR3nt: TGTGCCAGCAGCGCCCGGACAGGGAATTACGAGCAGTACTTC
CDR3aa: CASSARTGNYEQYF

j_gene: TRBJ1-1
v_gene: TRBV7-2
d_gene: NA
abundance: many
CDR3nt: TGTGCCAGCAGCTTATCAGAGAACACTGAAGCTTTCTTT
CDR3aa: CASSLSENTEAFF

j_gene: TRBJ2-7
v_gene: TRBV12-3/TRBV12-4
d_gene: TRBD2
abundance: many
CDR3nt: TGTGCCAGCAGGGAATTCGGGGGGGCGGGAAACGAGCAGTACTTC
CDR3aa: CASREFGGAGNEQYF

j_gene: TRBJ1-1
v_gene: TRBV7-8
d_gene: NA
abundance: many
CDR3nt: TGTGCCAGCAGCAACACAGCTGAAGCTTTCTTT
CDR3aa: CASSNTAEAFF

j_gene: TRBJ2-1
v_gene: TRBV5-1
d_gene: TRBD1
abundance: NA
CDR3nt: TGCGCCAGCAGCCCCGAGACAGGGGGCTATTACAATGAGCAGTTCTTC
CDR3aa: CASSPETGGYYNEQFF

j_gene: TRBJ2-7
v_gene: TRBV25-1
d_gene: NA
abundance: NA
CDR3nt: TGTGCCAGCAGTGAATTTTCCCAGGGCTCCTACGAGCAGTACTTC
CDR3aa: CASSEFSQGSYEQYF

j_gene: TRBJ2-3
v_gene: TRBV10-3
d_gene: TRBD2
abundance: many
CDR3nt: TGTGCCATCAGTGAGCCTTTAGCGGGGATGACAGATACGCAGTATTTT
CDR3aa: CAISEPLAGMTDTQYF

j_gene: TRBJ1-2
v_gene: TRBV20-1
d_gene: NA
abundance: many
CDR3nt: TGCAGTGCGGGACCCCCGCAAGCAGTCTATGGCTACACCTTC
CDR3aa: CSAGPPQAVYGYTF

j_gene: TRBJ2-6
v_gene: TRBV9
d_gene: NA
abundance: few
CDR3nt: TGTGCCAGCAGCTCACACCTATCTGGGGCCAACGTCCTGACTTTC
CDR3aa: CASSSHLSGANVLTF

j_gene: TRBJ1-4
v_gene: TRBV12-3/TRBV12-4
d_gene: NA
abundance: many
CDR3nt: TGTGCCAGCAGTTTTCTCGGGAAACTGTTTTTT
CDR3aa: CASSFLGKLFF

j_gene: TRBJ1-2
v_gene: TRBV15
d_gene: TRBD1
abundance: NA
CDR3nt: TGTGCCACCAGCAGAGAACGAAAGAGGACAGGGGTTAACTATGGCTACACCTTC
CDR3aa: CATSRERKRTGVNYGYTF

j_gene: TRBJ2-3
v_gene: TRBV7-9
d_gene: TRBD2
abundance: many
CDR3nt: TGTGCCAGCAGCCAACACCAAGCGGGGATCTCAGAAATCACAGATACGCAGTATTTT
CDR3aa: CASSQHQAGISEITDTQYF

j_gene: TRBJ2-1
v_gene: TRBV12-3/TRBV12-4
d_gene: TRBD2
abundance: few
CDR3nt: TGTGCCAGCCACCCAGCCCTCGGGGGGGTATACAATGAGCAGTTCTTC
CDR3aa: CASHPALGGVYNEQFF

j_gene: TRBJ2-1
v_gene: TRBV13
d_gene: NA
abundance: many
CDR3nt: TGTGCCAGCAGCTTGGGCAGGAGGAGGGAGCAGTTCTTC
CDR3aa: CASSLGRRREQFF

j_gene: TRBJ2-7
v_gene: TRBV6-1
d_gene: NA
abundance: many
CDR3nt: TGTGCCAGCAGTTGGGACATCGACTACGAGCAGTACTTC
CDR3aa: CASSWDIDYEQYF

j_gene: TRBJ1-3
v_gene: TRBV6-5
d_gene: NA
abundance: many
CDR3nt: TGTGCCAGCAGCTTCGGGGACTCTGGAAACACCATATATTTT
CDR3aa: CASSFGDSGNTIYF

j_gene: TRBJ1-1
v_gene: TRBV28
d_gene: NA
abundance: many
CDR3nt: TGTGCCAGCAGAAGTGGGGCGTACACTGAAGCTTTCTTT
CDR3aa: CASRSGAYTEAFF

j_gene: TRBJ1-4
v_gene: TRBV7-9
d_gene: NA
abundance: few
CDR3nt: TGTGCCAGCAGCCCGTTGACAGGTGAAAAACTGTTTTTT
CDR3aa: CASSPLTGEKLFF

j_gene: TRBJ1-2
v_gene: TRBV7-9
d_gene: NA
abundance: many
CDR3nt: TGTGCCAGCAGCTCTGGCCTGGACCTACGCTATGGCTACACCTTC
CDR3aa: CASSSGLDLRYGYTF

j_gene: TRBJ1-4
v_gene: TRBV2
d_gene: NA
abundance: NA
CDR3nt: TGTGCCAGCAGTGGAGGCATCGATGAAAAACTGTTTTTT
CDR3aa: CASSGGIDEKLFF